The 10 T cell receptor beta chains listed next were all sequenced from one sample in a study of response to subunit inactivated influenza vaccine. From the RT-PCR reads, TCRdb called clonotypes with MiXCR, one entry per CDR3 protein. The sample includes about 500,000 distinct CDR3 sequences, 16% seen only once; the top ten take approximately 3%. The sample in question was CD4+ T cells sorted from PBMCs, obtained approximately 25 months after vaccination. Every receptor here comes from a man between 50 and 75 years old who received an inactivated influenza vaccine.

As DNA, the CDR3 is TGTGCCACCCAACAGGGGGCAGGGGAGACCCAGTACTTC. It encodes CATQQGAGETQYF. The chain couples TRBV10-3 to TRBJ2-5, with 9 bases fitting TRBD1. In germline, CDR1 is ENHRY, CDR2 SYGVKD. The CDR3 loop spans 13 amino acids. The V gene end was trimmed by 10 bases and the J gene end by 5 bases; junction bases not matched to a gene: 8.

This clonotype showed up just once. J is TRBJ2-1 and V is TRBV20-1; D gene ambiguous. V gave up 2 bases and J gave up 2 bases, with 10 bases separating them. The CDR3 totals 14 residues. Germline V gene data show CDR1 as DFQATT and CDR2 as SNEGSKA (reference sequence). CDR3 sequence (DNA): TGCAGTGCTAGAAATAGACGGACCTACAATGAGCAGTTCTTC. It is translated as CSARNRRTYNEQFF.

The chain uses TRBV7-2 and TRBJ2-7, with unresolved D. CDR1 SGHTA and CDR2 FQGNSA come from the germline V gene. Trimming took 4 bases from V and 3 from J, leaving 7 bases between them. The CDR3 loop spans 12 amino acids. This CDR3 is CASSSHGYEQYF. The CDR3 coding sequence is TGTGCCAGCAGCTCACACGGCTACGAGCAGTACTTC.

In the case of this clonotype: At one end, the junction sequence differs from germline, possibly due to a read error. V is TRBV11-2 and J is TRBJ2-6; 12 bases line up with TRBD1. Germline loops: CDR1 SGHAT, CDR2 FQNNGV. The CDR3 spans 18 residues. CDR3: CVSSLVGQGAKGANVLTF. The DNA of the CDR3 is TGTGTCAGCAGCTTAGTGGGACAGGGGGCGAAAGGGGCCAACGTCCTGACTTTC.

This clonotype came up many times. The chain couples TRBV11-2 to TRBJ2-7, with 9 bases fitting TRBD1. Trimming cost V 6 bases and J 3 bases; bases outside gene matches: 6. Germline loops: CDR1 SGHAT, CDR2 FQNNGV. The CDR3 contains 14 residues. The CDR3, as DNA: TGTGCCAGCAGATCGACAGGGGGTAGCTACGAGCAGTACTTC. Translation gives CASRSTGGSYEQYF.

This clonotype appeared many times. The rearrangement joins TRBV2 to TRBJ2-5; 12 nucleotides align to TRBD1. Germline assignment: CDR1 SNHLY and CDR2 FYNNEI. Trimming took 6 bases from V and 6 from J; bases not matched to a gene: 23. The CDR3 contains 20 residues. The DNA for the CDR3 is TGTGCCAGCAGCCCCCGGGTGTCGGGACAGGGGGCAGGATTTAGAAAGACCCAGTACTTC. Residues: CASSPRVSGQGAGFRKTQYF.

In this sample, this clonotype turned up a few times. CDR3 sequence: CASSLDSGRTETQYF. The CDR3 DNA reads as TGCGCCAGCAGCTTGGATAGCGGGAGGACAGAGACCCAGTACTTC. This sequence joins TRBV5-1 and TRBJ2-5; TRBD2 matches at 10 bases. Germline loops: CDR1 SGHRS, CDR2 YFSETQ. The ends lost 0 bases at V and 4 bases at J; junction bases unmatched: 3. This CDR3 is built from 15 residues.

This clonotype was recorded a few times. This rearrangement joins TRBV4-1 to TRBJ2-1; a possible D gene is TRBD2 (5 bases). The CDR3 covers 16 residues. The V gene's germline CDR1 is MGHRA and CDR2 YSYEKL. Between the trimmed V and J ends, which lost 6 bases and 3 bases, there was a span of 18 bases. The CDR3, as DNA: TGCGCCAGCAGGCGAGTCGGTAGCGCTGTCTACAATGAGCAGTTCTTC. It codes for CASRRVGSAVYNEQFF.

This chain connects TRBV20-1 to TRBJ2-5, with 10 bases aligning to TRBD2. Trimming cost V 6 bases and J 5 bases; bases outside gene matches: 9. The length of the CDR3 is 14 residues. Germline V CDR1 and CDR2: DFQATT, SNEGSKA (reference sequence). The CDR3: CSAGTSAFGETQYF. In DNA form, the CDR3 reads TGCAGTGCGGGGACTAGCGCCTTCGGGGAGACCCAGTACTTC.

The chain has TRBV12-3 or TRBV12-4 and TRBJ2-5; TRBD1 agrees at 7 bases. Losses at the gene ends were 4 bases for V and 3 bases for J; bases not matched to a gene: 11. The CDR3 is made up of 16 amino acids. The CDR3 DNA reads TGTGCCAGCAGTTCCACTAACAGGGGTTTCAAAGAGACCCAGTACTTC. This encodes CASSSTNRGFKETQYF.